The 19 T cell receptor beta chains listed next were all sequenced from one sample in a study of T cells in Graves' hyperthyroidism and ophthalmopathy. Researchers amplified the TCR beta CDR3 regions from RNA transcripts. Researchers ran a first-round RT-PCR on the TCR CDR3 using the HTBI primer set. TCRdb itself ran the multiplex PCR reads through MiXCR, one entry per CDR3 protein. Of 350,000 to 450,000 distinct CDR3 sequences in the sample, approximately 15% were seen once. The sequenced material came from blood. All receptors come from an older woman with Graves' hyperthyroidism.

This chain uses TRBV20-1 with TRBJ2-7, with D possibly matching TRBD1 (5 bases). CDR1 is DFQATT, CDR2 SNEGSKA, per germline (reference sequence). With 4 bases removed from V and 4 bases from J, the gap between germline ends came to 11 bases. This CDR3 region has 12 residues. This CDR3 reads CSATSGQYEQYF. For the CDR3, the DNA is TGCAGTGCTACCTCTGGACAATACGAGCAGTACTTC.

This clonotype showed up many times. The chain has TRBV12-3 or TRBV12-4 and TRBJ2-7; perhaps D is TRBD1 or TRBD2 (5 bases each). This CDR3 is 15 amino acids long. The ends were cut back, 6 bases at V and 4 bases at J, with 19 bases in the middle. The CDR3 nucleotides are TGTGCCAGCAGCCCAAAGGGACGGCTTGATTACGAGCAGTACTTC. Translated, it gives CASSPKGRLDYEQYF.

The table lists this clonotype with a few counts. The chain employs TRBV27 and TRBJ2-1; 7 positions match TRBD1. In germline, CDR1 is MNHEY, CDR2 SMNVEV (reference sequence). V shed 5 bases, J shed 6 bases, and the junction held 4 bases outside the gene matches. The CDR3 runs to 13 residues. This chain's CDR3 is CASSSRQGNEQFF. CDR3 bases: TGTGCCAGCAGTAGCAGACAGGGCAATGAGCAGTTCTTC.

The table lists this clonotype with many counts. The chain recombines TRBV12-3 or TRBV12-4 with TRBJ1-1; maybe TRBD1 (6 bases). V shed 5 bases and J shed 3 bases, with 10 bases lying between them. This CDR3 contains 13 residues. CDR3 DNA sequence: TGTGCCAGCAGTCCACAGGGATACACTGAAGCTTTCTTT. Amino acid sequence: CASSPQGYTEAFF.

As concerns this clonotype: A much larger clonotype is one base distant, so this may be a read error. The V gene is TRBV4-1, the J gene TRBJ2-1; D uncertain. CDR3 length equals 14 residues. Germline assignment: CDR1 MGHRA and CDR2 YSYEKL. Trimming pared 1 base from V and 10 bases from J, leaving 14 bases between. The CDR3 reads CASSQGYEGNEQFF. The DNA for the CDR3 is TGCGCCAGCAGCCAAGGGTACGAAGGGAACGAGCAGTTCTTC.

This chain links TRBV20-1 with TRBJ2-7; TRBD2 might be the D (5 bases). There are 15 residues in the CDR3. Trimming stripped 1 base from V and 2 bases from J, with 15 bases between. Germline-derived CDR1 and CDR2 are DFQATT and SNEGSKA (reference sequence). The CDR3: CSARVPGRGPYEQYF. CDR3 nucleotides: TGCAGTGCTAGAGTTCCGGGGAGAGGCCCCTACGAGCAGTACTTC.

Many counts were recorded for this clonotype. V gene TRBV18 combines with J gene TRBJ1-1, with D unresolved. CDR1 is KGHSH, CDR2 LQKENI, per germline. The CDR3 contains 13 residues. V was clipped by 1 base and J by 5 bases, with 8 bases between them. CDR3 coding DNA: TGTGCCAGCTCACCACTGAGAGGGACTGAAGCTTTCTTT. Its translation is CASSPLRGTEAFF.

This clonotype was counted ten times or more. The CDR3 DNA sequence: TGCAGTGCTAGTAGTCGGGGAAGGTGGGGAGATACGCAGTATTTT. Residues: CSASSRGRWGDTQYF. The rearrangement uses TRBV20-1 and TRBJ2-3; perhaps TRBD2 as D (5 bases). Deletions cut 3 bases from V and 5 bases from J, with 18 bases between. The V gene's germline CDR1 is DFQATT and CDR2 SNEGSKA (reference sequence). This CDR3 has 15 amino acids.

This clonotype was seen ten or more times. The chain joins TRBV27 to TRBJ1-1, with no clear D. The ends were cut back, 11 bases at V and 5 bases at J, with 12 bases in the middle. CDR1 MNHEY and CDR2 SMNVEV come from the germline V gene (reference sequence). CDR3 size: 11 residues. The CDR3 DNA reads as TGTGCCGTATACAGTGGAACTGAAGCTTTCTTT. Protein sequence: CAVYSGTEAFF.

This clonotype was found a few times. This chain uses TRBV5-1 with TRBJ2-2; possibly TRBD1 for D (6 bases). This CDR3 comprises 13 residues. Trimming removed 9 bases from V and 1 base from J, with 10 bases in between. The germline V gene encodes CDR1 SGHRS and CDR2 YFSETQ. CDR3 DNA: TGCGCCACCAAGACAGGGAACACCGGGGAGCTGTTTTTT. Residues: CATKTGNTGELFF.

This clonotype was detected many times. The chain carries TRBV2 and TRBJ2-3, with D tentatively TRBD2 (5 bases). Deletions cut 7 bases from V and 0 bases from J, with 14 bases between. This CDR3 region has 15 residues. Per the germline V gene, CDR1 is SNHLY and CDR2 is FYNNEI. CDR3 region: CASNRGPYSTDTQYF. The CDR3 bases are TGTGCCAGCAACCGGGGTCCTTATAGCACAGATACGCAGTATTTT.

This chain links TRBV29-1 with TRBJ2-7; 12 bases map to TRBD1. This CDR3 region has 13 residues. V trimming: 4 bases; J trimming: 4 bases; junction bases outside the gene matches: 2. Germline V CDR1 and CDR2: SQVTM, ANQGSEA. CDR3 region: CSVGGQGAYEQYF. Here the CDR3 DNA reads TGCAGCGTTGGGGGACAGGGGGCTTACGAGCAGTACTTC.

The chain carries TRBV4-1 and TRBJ1-4; 7 nucleotides agree with TRBD1. CDR1 MGHRA and CDR2 YSYEKL come from the germline V gene. CDR3 size: 14 residues. Trimming took 4 bases from V and 4 from J; bases not matched to a gene: 3. The DNA of the CDR3 is TGCGCCAGCAGCCTACAGGGGTTTAATGAAAAACTGTTTTTT. Translated, it gives CASSLQGFNEKLFF.

This clonotype was counted only a few times. The chain combines TRBV27 with TRBJ2-3; tentative D call: TRBD1 (5 bases). The CDR3 covers 15 residues. Germline V gene lookup returns CDR1 MNHEY and CDR2 SMNVEV (reference sequence). Trimming removed 3 bases from V and 3 bases from J, with 13 bases in between. CDR3 loop: CASSLGSGPTDTQYF. In DNA form, the CDR3 reads TGTGCCAGCAGTTTGGGGTCAGGGCCGACAGATACGCAGTATTTT.

This clonotype was detected only a few times. This rearrangement joins TRBV5-1 to TRBJ2-5; maybe TRBD2 (6 bases). CDR3 length: 14 residues. Looked up from germline, CDR1 is SGHRS and CDR2 is YFSETQ. Between the trimmed V and J ends, which lost 0 bases and 2 bases, there was a span of 8 bases. CDR3 sequence: CASSLGLGQETQYF. The CDR3, as DNA: TGCGCCAGCAGCTTGGGACTAGGGCAAGAGACCCAGTACTTC.

At least ten counts were recorded for this clonotype. The genes are TRBV12-3 or TRBV12-4 and TRBJ1-5; D is unresolved. The V end was cut by 6 bases, the J end by 0 bases, with 12 bases between. This CDR3 is 15 amino acids long. The DNA of the CDR3 is TGTGCCAGCAGCTTGGGGAGTTATAGCAATCAGCCCCAGCATTTT. Protein sequence: CASSLGSYSNQPQHF.

This clonotype was detected many times. The J gene is TRBJ2-7, the V gene TRBV5-1; 13 bases map to TRBD2. The ends lost 0 bases at V and 4 bases at J; junction bases unmatched: 4. In germline, CDR1 is SGHRS, CDR2 YFSETQ. The CDR3 covers 16 residues. CDR3 DNA sequence: TGCGCCAGCAGCTTGGGGACTAGCGGGAGATATTACGAGCAGTACTTC. Amino acids: CASSLGTSGRYYEQYF.

In the case of this clonotype: One base away lies a much larger clone, so this may be a sequencing read error. V usage is TRBV15 and J usage is TRBJ2-5; 8 positions match TRBD2. J was trimmed by 4 bases and V by 1 base; bases with no gene match: 5. The germline gives CDR1 LNHNV, CDR2 YYDKDF (reference sequence). The CDR3 is 15 residues long. CDR3 nucleotides: TGTGCCACCAGCAGAGGTATAGCGGGATTAGAGACCCAGTACTTC. It specifies CATSRGIAGLETQYF.

The CDR3 DNA sequence: TGTGCCAGCACTAGTCTGGCGGAAGCTTTCTTT. It translates to CASTSLAEAFF. The gene calls are TRBV28 and TRBJ1-1; D unresolved. The V end lost 7 bases, the J end lost 8 bases, and 11 bases lay between the germline ends. The CDR3 loop spans 11 amino acids. In germline, CDR1 is MDHEN, CDR2 SYDVKM. The full variable domain, in which reference TRBV28 and TRBJ1-1 provide the parts outside the CDR3, is DVKVTQSSRYLVKRTGEKVFLECVQDMDHENMFWYRQDPGLGLRLIYFSYDVKMKEKGDIPEGYSVSREKKERFSLILESASTNQTSMYLCASTSLAEAFFGQGTRLTVV.